This T cell receptor (beta chain) comes out of a study of OX40 agonist ivuxolimab in advanced cancers. The table came from immunoSEQ multiplex PCR; TCRdb's copy has only in-frame clones and leaves some out. The table includes 50,000 to 65,000 clones, 87% detected once. The length of the CDR3 is 15 residues. V lost 6 bases to trimming and J lost 2 bases, with 14 bases between them. CDR1 is MNHEY, CDR2 SVGAGI, per germline. The V and J genes are TRBV6-5 and TRBJ2-1; D remains ambiguous. This TCR derives from an adult with an advanced solid tumor such as melanoma, head and neck, liver or kidney cancer. This specimen consisted of CD4+ or CD8+ T cells sorted from blood, obtained in a trial of the OX40 agonist ivuxolimab. CDR3 in amino acids: CASRFTTVPYNEQFF. The CDR3 bases are TGTGCCAGCAGATTTACGACCGTCCCCTACAATGAGCAGTTCTTC.